The 7 T cell receptor beta chains reported below all come from one sample, sequenced in a study of T cells expressing NK-cell markers (dated by TCRdb to 2019 to 2021). Libraries came from 5' RACE. The sequencer listed for this sample is Illumina HiSeq 2000. TCRdb reprocessed the public reads and reports one entry per CDR3 protein sequence, without DNA. This sample's table carries approximately 420,000 distinct CDR3 sequences. The ten top clones hold around 10% of the sample. The sequenced material came from blood T cells: a sorted CD56 or NKG2C T cell subset, CD4+ or CD8+ T cells, or bulk PBMC T cells (not recorded which). The origin of the receptors is a woman in her 50s in good health. Donor details come from another sample of the same person, matched by shared clones.

This chain links TRBV9 with TRBJ1-3. Germline V lookup: CDR1 SGDLS, CDR2 YYNGEE. The CDR3 runs to 11 residues. CDR3: CASRTGNTIYF.

This sequence joins TRBV5-1 and TRBJ2-7; absent DNA, TCRdb's TRBD2 call cannot be checked. The CDR3 loop spans 16 amino acids. Germline CDR1 SGHRS, CDR2 YFSETQ. CDR3 in amino acids: CASSLYRAGFQNEQYF.

The chain links TRBV4-1 to TRBJ2-2. The CDR3 has 14 amino acids. Germline CDR1 MGHRA, CDR2 YSYEKL. The CDR3 sequence is CASSQPVPTGELFF.

The V call is TRBV20-1, the J call TRBJ1-4; no DNA is available, so the TRBD1 call from TCRdb remains unchecked. The CDR3 contains 13 residues. The germline CDR1 and CDR2 sequences are DFQATT and SNEGSKA (reference sequence). CDR3 amino acids: CSAKDRAGEKLFF.

This sequence joins TRBV20-1 and TRBJ2-7; the TCRdb D gene call, TRBD1, has no DNA to confirm it. Germline V gives CDR1 DFQATT, CDR2 SNEGSKA (reference sequence). This CDR3 comprises 14 residues. The CDR3 spells CSARARDREYEQYF.

This CDR3 is CATSRVAERGETQYF. V is TRBV15 and J is TRBJ2-5; TCRdb names TRBD1, which stays unverified in the absence of DNA. The germline V gene encodes CDR1 LNHNV and CDR2 YYDKDF (reference sequence). This CDR3 has 15 residues.

V and J are TRBV4-2 and TRBJ1-3. The CDR3 extends over 16 amino acids. In germline, CDR1 is LGHNA, CDR2 YNFKEQ. CDR3 loop: CASSQDSARSGNTIYF.